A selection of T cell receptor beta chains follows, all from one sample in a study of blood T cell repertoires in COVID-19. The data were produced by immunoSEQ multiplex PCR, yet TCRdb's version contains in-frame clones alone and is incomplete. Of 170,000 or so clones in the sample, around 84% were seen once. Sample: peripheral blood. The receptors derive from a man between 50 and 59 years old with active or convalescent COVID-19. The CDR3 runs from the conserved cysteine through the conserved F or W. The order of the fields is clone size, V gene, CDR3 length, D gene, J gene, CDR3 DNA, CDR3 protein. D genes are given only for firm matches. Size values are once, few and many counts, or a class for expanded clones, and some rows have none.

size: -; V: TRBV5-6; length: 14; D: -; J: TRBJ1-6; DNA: TGTGCCAGCAGCTTGAAGGTGGGAGATTCACCCCTCCACTTT; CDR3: CASSLKVGDSPLHF
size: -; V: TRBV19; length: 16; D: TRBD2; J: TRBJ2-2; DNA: TGTGCCAGTTCCGGCCCCCTCCTAGCGGGCACCGGGGAGCTGTTTTTT; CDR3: CASSGPLLAGTGELFF
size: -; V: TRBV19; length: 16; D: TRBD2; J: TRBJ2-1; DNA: TGTGCCAGTATGCCCTTTACTAGCGGGAGAAACAATGAGCAGTTCTTC; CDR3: CASMPFTSGRNNEQFF
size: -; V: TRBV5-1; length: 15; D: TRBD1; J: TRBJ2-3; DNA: TGCGCCAGCAGAACGGACAGGAGGAGCACAGATACGCAGTATTTT; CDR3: CASRTDRRSTDTQYF
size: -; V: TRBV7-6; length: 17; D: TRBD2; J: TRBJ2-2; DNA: TGTGCCAGCAGCTTAGAATCAGCGGGAGTGGGTTTCGGGGAGCTGTTTTTT; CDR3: CASSLESAGVGFGELFF
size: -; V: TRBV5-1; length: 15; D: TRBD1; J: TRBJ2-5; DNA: TGCGCCAGCAGCTTGGCCGGGACAGGGGCAGAGACCCAGTACTTC; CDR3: CASSLAGTGAETQYF
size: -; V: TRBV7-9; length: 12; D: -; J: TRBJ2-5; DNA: TGTGCCAGCAGCTTAGACAGGGAGACCCAGTACTTC; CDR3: CASSLDRETQYF
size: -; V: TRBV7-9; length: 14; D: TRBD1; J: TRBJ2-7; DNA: TGTGCCAGCAGTTCGCTCCGGGACAGGGACGAGCAGTACTTC; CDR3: CASSSLRDRDEQYF
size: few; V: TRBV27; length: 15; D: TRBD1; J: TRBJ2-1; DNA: TGTGCCAGCAGTAAGGGACAGACCCCTCGTAATGAGCAGTTCTTC; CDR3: CASSKGQTPRNEQFF
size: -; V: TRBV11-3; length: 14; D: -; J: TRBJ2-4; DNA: TGTGCCAGCAGCTCTCACGCCGGGGAGGACATTCAGTACTTC; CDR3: CASSSHAGEDIQYF
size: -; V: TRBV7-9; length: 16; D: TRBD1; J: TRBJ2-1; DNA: TGTGCCAGCAGCTCCCATAAGACAGGGCCAGGTCATGAGCAGTTCTTC; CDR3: CASSSHKTGPGHEQFF
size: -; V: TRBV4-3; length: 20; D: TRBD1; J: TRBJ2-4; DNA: TGCGCCAGCAGCCAAGATAATTGGACAGGCTCACTCTTAGCCAAAAACATTCAGTACTTC; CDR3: CASSQDNWTGSLLAKNIQYF
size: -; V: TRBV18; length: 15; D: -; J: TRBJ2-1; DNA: TGTGCCAGCTCTGCCTTGAGGCCCAGCTACAATGAGCAGTTCTTC; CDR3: CASSALRPSYNEQFF
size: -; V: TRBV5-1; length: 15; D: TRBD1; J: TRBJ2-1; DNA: TGCGCCAGCAGCTTGTCAGGGGGCACCGACAATGAGCAGTTCTTC; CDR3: CASSLSGGTDNEQFF
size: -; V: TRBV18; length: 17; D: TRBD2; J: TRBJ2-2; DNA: TGTGCCAGCTCACCACGTTCTAGCGGGGGTTTCACCGGGGAGCTGTTTTTT; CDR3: CASSPRSSGGFTGELFF
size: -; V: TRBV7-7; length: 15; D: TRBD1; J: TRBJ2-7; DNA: TGTGCTAGCAGCTTAGGACAGGGGGTAGTCTACGAGCAGTACTTC; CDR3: CASSLGQGVVYEQYF
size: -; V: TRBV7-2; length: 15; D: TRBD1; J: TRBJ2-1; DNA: TGTGCCAGCAGCTTAGGGCAGGGGGCGGGGAATGAGCAGTTCTTC; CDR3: CASSLGQGAGNEQFF
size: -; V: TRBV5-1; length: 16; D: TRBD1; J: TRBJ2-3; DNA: TGCGCCAGCAGCTTCCAAGGGGACAGAACCACAGATACGCAGTATTTT; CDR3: CASSFQGDRTTDTQYF
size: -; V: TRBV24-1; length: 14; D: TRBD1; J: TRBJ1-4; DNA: TGTGCCACCAGTGTCGGGGCAGGGGGAGGAAAACTGTTTTTT; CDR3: CATSVGAGGGKLFF
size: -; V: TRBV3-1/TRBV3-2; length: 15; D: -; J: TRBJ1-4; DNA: TGTGCCAGCAGCCAAGATGGGGCGCCTAATGAAAAACTGTTTTTT; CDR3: CASSQDGAPNEKLFF
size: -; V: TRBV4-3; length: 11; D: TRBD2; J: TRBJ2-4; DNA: TGCGCCAGCAGCCTAGCGGGCACTCAGTACTTC; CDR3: CASSLAGTQYF
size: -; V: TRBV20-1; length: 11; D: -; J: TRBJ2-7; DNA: TGCAGTGCTGGTCCTACCTACGAGCAGTACTTC; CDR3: CSAGPTYEQYF
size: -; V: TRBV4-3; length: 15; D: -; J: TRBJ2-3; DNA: TGCGCCAGCAGCCAAGGGTCGGGAGTGGCAGATACGCAGTATTTT; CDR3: CASSQGSGVADTQYF
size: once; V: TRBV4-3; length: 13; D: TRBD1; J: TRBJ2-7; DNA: TGCGCCAGCAGCCGTACAGGGACAGCCGAGCAGTACTTC; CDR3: CASSRTGTAEQYF
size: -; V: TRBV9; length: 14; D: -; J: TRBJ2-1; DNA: TGTGCCAGCAGCGTAAATCCCAGCGAGCATGAGCAGTTCTTC; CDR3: CASSVNPSEHEQFF
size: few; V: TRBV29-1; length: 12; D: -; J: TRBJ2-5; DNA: TGCAGCGTTGCACGTGCCGGGGAGACCCAGTACTTC; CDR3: CSVARAGETQYF
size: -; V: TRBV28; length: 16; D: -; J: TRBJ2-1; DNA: TGTGCCAGCAGTTTCCAAGTAAGGTGGACTTACAATGAGCAGTTCTTC; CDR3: CASSFQVRWTYNEQFF
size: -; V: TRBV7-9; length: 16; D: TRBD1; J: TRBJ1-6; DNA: TGTGCCAGCAGCTTCCCCCCACAGGGGCCTAATTCACCCCTCCACTTT; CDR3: CASSFPPQGPNSPLHF
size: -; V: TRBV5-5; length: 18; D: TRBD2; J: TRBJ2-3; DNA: TGTGCCAGCAGCGCGGGACTAGCGGGAGGGCGGGCAATAGATACGCAGTATTTT; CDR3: CASSAGLAGGRAIDTQYF
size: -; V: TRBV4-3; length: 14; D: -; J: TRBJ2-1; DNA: TGCGCCAGCAGCCACCCCGGAGGGGACAATGAGCAGTTCTTC; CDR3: CASSHPGGDNEQFF
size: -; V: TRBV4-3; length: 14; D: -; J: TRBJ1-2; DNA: TGCGCCAGCAGCCAAGAGGGGGGAGGATATGGCTACACCTTC; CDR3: CASSQEGGGYGYTF
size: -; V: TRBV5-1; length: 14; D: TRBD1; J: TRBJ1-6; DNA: TGCGCCAGCAGCGTGGGACAGAATAATTCACCCCTCCACTTT; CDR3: CASSVGQNNSPLHF
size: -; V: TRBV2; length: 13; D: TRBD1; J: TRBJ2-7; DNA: TGTGCCAGCGCTAAGGGACAGGACTACGAGCAGTACTTC; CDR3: CASAKGQDYEQYF
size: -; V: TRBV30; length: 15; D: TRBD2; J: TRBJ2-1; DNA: TGTGCCTGGGAGTTGCAGGGACTAGCGGAGGGAGAGCAGTTCTTC; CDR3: CAWELQGLAEGEQFF
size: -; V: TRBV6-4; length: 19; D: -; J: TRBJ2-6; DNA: TGTGCCAGCTTTGGTGGGGGCAGGGGATCTCCCTCTGGGGCCAACGTCCTGACTTTC; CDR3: CASFGGGRGSPSGANVLTF
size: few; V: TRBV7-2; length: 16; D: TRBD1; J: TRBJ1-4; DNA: TGTGCCAGCAGCACTCGGCGAGGACAGGAATACGAAAAACTGTTTTTT; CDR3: CASSTRRGQEYEKLFF
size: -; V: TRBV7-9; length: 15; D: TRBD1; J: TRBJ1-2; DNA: TGTGCCAGCAGCAAGGGGAGACAGGGAAACTATGGCTACACCTTC; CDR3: CASSKGRQGNYGYTF
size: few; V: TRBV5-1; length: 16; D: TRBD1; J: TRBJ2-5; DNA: TGCGCCAGCAGCTCCGGGACAGGGGGATACCAAGAGACCCAGTACTTC; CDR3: CASSSGTGGYQETQYF
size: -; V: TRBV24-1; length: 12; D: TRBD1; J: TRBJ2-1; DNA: TGTGCCACCAGTTTACAGGGGCATGAGCAGTTCTTC; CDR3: CATSLQGHEQFF
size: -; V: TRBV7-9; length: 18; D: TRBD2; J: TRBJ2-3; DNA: TGTGCCAGCAGCAATCCTAGCGGGGGGGCCATTGGCGCAGATACGCAGTATTTT; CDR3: CASSNPSGGAIGADTQYF
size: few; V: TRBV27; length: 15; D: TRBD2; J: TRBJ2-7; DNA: TGTGCCAGCAGTCCCACGGGACTAGCGGGATACGAGCAGTACTTC; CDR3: CASSPTGLAGYEQYF
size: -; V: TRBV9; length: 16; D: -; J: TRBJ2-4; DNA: TGTGCCAGCAGCGTAGGTAACCCGCAGGGCGGAAGCATTCAGTACTTC; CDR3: CASSVGNPQGGSIQYF
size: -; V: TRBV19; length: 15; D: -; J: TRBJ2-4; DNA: TGTGCCAGTAGTATTGACAGGGGAGGGAAAAACATTCAGTACTTC; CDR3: CASSIDRGGKNIQYF
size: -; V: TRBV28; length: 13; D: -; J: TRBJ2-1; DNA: TGTGCCAGCAGTTTCAGGGTCTACAATGAGCAGTTCTTC; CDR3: CASSFRVYNEQFF